The clone carrying this T cell receptor (beta chain) came up a few times. Its antigen is currently unknown. This entry belongs to a study of response to subunit inactivated influenza vaccine. Germline lookup yields CDR1 MDHEN and CDR2 SYDVKM. This CDR3 spans 15 amino acids. The V and J ends lost 11 bases and 0 bases respectively, with 17 bases between them. MiXCR, applied by TCRdb to the RT-PCR reads, yields one record per CDR3 protein. This table holds about 570,000 distinct CDR3 sequences, roughly 10% found once. Study-wide results and caveats: The authors suggested that every seasonal influenza vaccination recruits few new T cells.

The sample also formed part of further work on T cells expressing NK-cell markers. According to that study: Making the TCR beta cDNA relied on 5'RACE template switching with UMIs. Seven sequenced donors out of eight were HCMV-seropositive, one seronegative. Several experiments confined sorting to alpha-beta TCR T cells with an anti-gamma-delta TCR antibody. There were a handful of donors in whom these clonotypes also led the CD3+CD56-NKG2C+ fraction.

Source: PBMCs from blood, taken on the day of vaccination. The chain recombines TRBV28 with TRBJ2-1; no clear D. This TCR was sampled from a man between 50 and 59 years old who received an inactivated influenza vaccine. The CDR3 DNA reads TGTGCCGCCTCCGGAGCGCTCGACTCCTACAATGAGCAGTTCTTC. This codes for CAASGALDSYNEQFF.